These 2 T cell receptor beta chains were sequenced from one sample in a study of T cells expressing NK-cell markers. TCRdb reworked the 5' RACE reads into one entry per CDR3 protein, no DNA. The sample yields about 260,000 distinct CDR3 sequences, of which the top ten take up roughly 4.2%. Source material: blood T cells: a sorted CD56 or NKG2C T cell subset, CD4+ or CD8+ T cells, or bulk PBMC T cells (not recorded which). The receptors originated from a woman aged 18 to 75 in good health.

V and J are TRBV29-1 and TRBJ2-3; no DNA is available, so the TRBD1 call from TCRdb remains unchecked. This CDR3 has 12 amino acids. Germline CDR1 is SQVTM and CDR2 is ANQGSEA. This chain's CDR3 is CSGGQDTDTQYF.

The chain combines TRBV29-1 with TRBJ1-1; TCRdb's D gene call, TRBD1, goes unchecked for lack of DNA. Per germline, CDR1 SQVTM and CDR2 ANQGSEA. This CDR3 is built from 12 residues. This CDR3 reads CSVDSGLTEAFF.